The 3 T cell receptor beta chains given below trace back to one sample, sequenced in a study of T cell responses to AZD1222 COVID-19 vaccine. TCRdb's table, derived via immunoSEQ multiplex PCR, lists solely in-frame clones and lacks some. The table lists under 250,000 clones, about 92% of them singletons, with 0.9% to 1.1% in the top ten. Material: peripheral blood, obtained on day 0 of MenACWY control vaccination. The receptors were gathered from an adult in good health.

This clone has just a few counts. CDR3 sequence: CASSVEDRGTQYF. The CDR3 nucleotides read TGTGCCAGCAGCGTAGAAGACAGGGGAACCCAGTACTTC. The chain has TRBV9 and TRBJ2-5, with 8 bases that match TRBD1. The CDR3 has 13 residues. Germline V CDR1 and CDR2: SGDLS, YYNGEE. Trimming at V came to 0 bases and at J to 8 bases, leaving 3 bases not matched to a gene.

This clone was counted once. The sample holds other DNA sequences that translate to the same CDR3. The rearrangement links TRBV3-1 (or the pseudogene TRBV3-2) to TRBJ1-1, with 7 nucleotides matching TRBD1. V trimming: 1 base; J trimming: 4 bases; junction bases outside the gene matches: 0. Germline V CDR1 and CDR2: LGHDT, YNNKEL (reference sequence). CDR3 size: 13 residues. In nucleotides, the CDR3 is TGTGCCAGCAGCCAAGCAGGGGGCACTGAAGCTTTCTTT. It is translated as CASSQAGGTEAFF.

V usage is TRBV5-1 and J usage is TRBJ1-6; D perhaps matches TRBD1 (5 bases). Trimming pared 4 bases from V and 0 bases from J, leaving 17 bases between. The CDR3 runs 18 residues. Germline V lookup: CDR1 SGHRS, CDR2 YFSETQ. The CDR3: CASSQRDSAASYNSPLHF. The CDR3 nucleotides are TGCGCCAGCAGCCAGCGGGACTCCGCAGCCTCCTATAATTCACCCCTCCACTTT. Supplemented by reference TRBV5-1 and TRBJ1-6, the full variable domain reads KAGVTQTPRYLIKTRGQQVTLSCSPISGHRSVSWYQQTPGQGLQFLFEYFSETQRNKGNFPGRFSGRQFSNSRSEMNVSTLELGDSALYLCASSQRDSAASYNSPLHFGNGTRLTVT.